One sample yielded the 13 T cell receptor beta chains listed below, sequenced in a study of cytomegalovirus exposure and HLA in healthy donors. The PCR contained 60 Vbeta and 13 Jbeta primers. The repertoire was sequenced with immunoSEQ multiplex PCR; TCRdb's copy has only in-frame clones and lacks some. The data contain about 60,000 clones, around three quarters of them singletons. The sample taken for sequencing was PBMCs. The receptors come from a woman in her sixties in good health and CMV-seropositive.

The chain uses TRBV27 and TRBJ2-5, with TRBD2 matching over 7 bases. From germline, CDR1 is MNHEY and CDR2 SMNVEV (reference sequence). The V segment lost 6 bases and the J segment 11 bases; nucleotides outside the gene matches: 9. This CDR3 has 12 residues. The CDR3 nucleotides read TGTGCCAGCAGCGGACGTTGGGGAGGGCAGTACTTC. It codes for CASSGRWGGQYF.

J is TRBJ2-3 and V is TRBV7-6; TRBD1 aligns across 8 bases. The CDR3 extends over 14 amino acids. The V and J ends lost 5 bases and 1 base, in that order; junction bases with no gene match: 2. Germline V gene data show CDR1 as SGHVS and CDR2 as FNYEAQ. CDR3 sequence: CASSPRGRTDTQYF. DNA of the CDR3: TGTGCCAGCAGCCCCAGGGGGCGCACAGATACGCAGTATTTT.

The chain has TRBV28 and TRBJ1-2; D unresolved. CDR1 is MDHEN and CDR2 is SYDVKM in the germline V gene. With 7 bases removed from V and 8 bases from J, the gap between germline ends came to 17 bases. The CDR3 consists of 13 residues. CDR3 bases: TGTGCCAGCACTCAATCACAGTATTGGGGCTACACCTTC. Its translation: CASTQSQYWGYTF.

The chain recombines TRBV2 with TRBJ2-3; no clear D gene. Looked up from germline, CDR1 is SNHLY and CDR2 is FYNNEI. CDR3 length: 16 residues. V dropped 6 bases and J dropped 0 bases, with 16 bases sitting between them. The CDR3 loop is CASRRIIASSTDTQYF. As DNA, the CDR3 is TGTGCCAGCAGGCGGATTATTGCCTCTAGCACAGATACGCAGTATTTT.

This clone was counted a few times. The V gene is TRBV19, the J gene TRBJ1-6; TRBD1 matches at 7 bases. V lost 1 base and J lost 7; bases outside the gene matches: 7. In germline, CDR1 is LNHDA, CDR2 SQIVND (reference sequence). The CDR3 sequence is 16 residues long. CDR3 sequence: CASSIGDRSLNSPLHF. Written as DNA, the CDR3 is TGTGCCAGTAGTATAGGGGACAGAAGCCTGAATTCACCCCTCCACTTT.

This clone showed up many times. This chain uses TRBV6-5 with TRBJ1-2, with D possibly TRBD1 on 6 matching bases. From germline, CDR1 is MNHEY and CDR2 SVGAGI. This CDR3 is built from 13 residues. V was clipped by 5 bases and J by 8 bases, with 15 bases between them. This chain's CDR3 is CASSRQVSLGYTF. CDR3 sequence (DNA): TGTGCCAGCAGTAGACAGGTGTCCTTAGGCTACACCTTC.

The chain has TRBV11-1 and TRBJ2-3; tentatively, D is TRBD2 (5 bases). CDR1 and CDR2 (germline): SGHAT, FQDESV (reference sequence). This CDR3 spans 14 amino acids. Trimming removed 3 bases at V and 2 bases at J, with 9 bases between. This CDR3 is CASSFRGDTDTQYF. For the CDR3, the DNA is TGTGCCAGCAGCTTTCGGGGAGACACAGATACGCAGTATTTT.

The chain recombines TRBV18 with TRBJ1-4; 8 nucleotides agree with TRBD1. CDR1 and CDR2 from the germline V gene are KGHSH and LQKENI. V was pared by 1 base and J by 8 bases, with 6 bases of the junction left unmatched. The CDR3 consists of 15 residues. In nucleotides, the CDR3 is TGTGCCAGCTCACCACGGACAGGGAATAGCGAAAAACTGTTTTTT. It translates to CASSPRTGNSEKLFF.

The V gene is TRBV10-3, the J gene TRBJ1-1; D unresolved. Germline CDR1 reads ENHRY; CDR2 reads SYGVKD. This CDR3 contains 15 residues. Trimming pared 3 bases from V and 4 bases from J, leaving 15 bases between. CDR3 amino acids: CAISDFIGGGTEAFF. In DNA form, the CDR3 reads TGTGCCATCAGTGATTTCATCGGCGGCGGCACTGAAGCTTTCTTT.

The gene calls are TRBV5-4 and TRBJ1-2, with D hard to call. The V gene's germline CDR1 is SGHNT and CDR2 YYREEE (reference sequence). This CDR3 comprises 17 residues. V lost 2 bases and J 4 bases, leaving 21 bases between the germline ends. In nucleotides, the CDR3 is TGTGCCAGCAGCTTCACCCCAGTCCCCGAAGATCTCTATGGCTACACCTTC. Amino acids: CASSFTPVPEDLYGYTF.

This clone was seen a single time. The chain couples TRBV5-6 to TRBJ2-7; D gene uncertain. CDR3 length: 14 amino acids. Per germline, CDR1 SGHDT and CDR2 YYEEEE. The ends were cut back, 0 bases at V and 0 bases at J, with 7 bases in the middle. The CDR3 DNA sequence: TGTGCCAGCAGCTTGGGCCAGGCCTCCTACGAGCAGTACTTC. Protein sequence: CASSLGQASYEQYF.

The V and J genes are TRBV27 and TRBJ2-7; the match to TRBD1 covers 10 bases. After removal of 8 bases from V and 4 bases from J, the junction contained 8 bases not matched to a gene. This CDR3 comprises 14 residues. Germline V gives CDR1 MNHEY, CDR2 SMNVEV (reference sequence). The CDR3 protein is CASQRDRGFYEQYF. In DNA, the CDR3 is TGTGCCAGCCAGCGGGACAGGGGATTTTACGAGCAGTACTTC.

Only one count was recorded for this clone. The chain couples TRBV5-5 to TRBJ1-3, with 8 bases lining up with TRBD1. CDR1 is SGHKS and CDR2 is YYEKEE in the germline V gene (reference sequence). Unmatched junction bases numbered 8, after V lost 0 bases and J lost 3 bases. The CDR3 is 17 residues long. The CDR3 bases are TGTGCCAGCAGCTTGGCCTGGGCAGGGGGCTTTGGAAACACCATATATTTT. Its protein is CASSLAWAGGFGNTIYF.